This TCR beta chain was recorded in a study of blood T cell repertoires in COVID-19. Study as a whole: Researchers got acute and convalescent COVID-19 samples from the United States, Italy and Spain. From T cells, B-cell-depleted T cells, or PBMCs came the material, which was cDNA or gDNA.

This CDR3 spans 12 amino acids. The V end lost 7 bases, the J end lost 7 bases, and 11 bases lay between the germline ends. Only in-frame clones appear in the TCRdb table, and some are missing; sequencing was by immunoSEQ multiplex PCR. This sample has 50,000 to 70,000 clones; 60% to 85% occur once, and the top ten carry under 5%. The chain combines TRBV12-3 or TRBV12-4 with TRBJ1-5; TRBD1 might be the D (5 bases). The TCR sequence derives from a human donor in a cohort sampled during active COVID-19. The sample taken for sequencing was peripheral blood. As DNA, the CDR3 is TGTGCCAGCAAATGGGGGGGGCAGCCCCAGCATTTT. Its translation: CASKWGGQPQHF.